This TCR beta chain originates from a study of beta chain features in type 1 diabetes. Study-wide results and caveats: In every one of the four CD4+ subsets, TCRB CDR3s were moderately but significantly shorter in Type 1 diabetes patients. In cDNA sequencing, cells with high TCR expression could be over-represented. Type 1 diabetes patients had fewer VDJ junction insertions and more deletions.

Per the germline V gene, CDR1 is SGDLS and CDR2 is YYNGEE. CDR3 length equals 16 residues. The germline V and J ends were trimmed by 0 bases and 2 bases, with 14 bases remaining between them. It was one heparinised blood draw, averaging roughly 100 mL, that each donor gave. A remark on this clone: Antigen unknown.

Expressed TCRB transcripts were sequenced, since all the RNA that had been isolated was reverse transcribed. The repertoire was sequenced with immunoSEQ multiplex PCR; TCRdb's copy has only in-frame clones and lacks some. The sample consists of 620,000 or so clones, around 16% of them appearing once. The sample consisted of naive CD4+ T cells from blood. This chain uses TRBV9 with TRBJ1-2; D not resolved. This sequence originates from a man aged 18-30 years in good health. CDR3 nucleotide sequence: TGTGCCAGCAGCGTAGAAAGGGCGGGGAAGAACTATGGCTACACCTTC. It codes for CASSVERAGKNYGYTF.